This is a list of T cell receptor beta chains from one sample in a study of blood T cell repertoires in COVID-19. Method: immunoSEQ multiplex PCR; TCRdb's copy keeps in-frame clones and lacks some. The data hold 110,000 or so clones, with roughly 88% observed a single time. Sequenced: peripheral blood. Receptor source: a human donor in a cohort sampled during active COVID-19. CDR3s include the opening cysteine and the closing phenylalanine or tryptophan. D genes are given only for firm matches. Expanded clones are given a class, and other clones once, few, many or no size at all.

j_call v_call clone_size cdr3_length d_call cdr3_aa cdr3_nt
TRBJ1-1 TRBV9 . 11 . CASSGAGSTFF TGTGCCAGCAGCGGCGCCGGGTCAACCTTCTTT
TRBJ1-2 TRBV19 . 13 . CASREGPNYGYTF TGTGCCAGTAGGGAGGGACCTAACTATGGCTACACCTTC
TRBJ1-2 TRBV11-2 . 14 . CASSIQRGGYGYTF TGTGCCAGCAGCATTCAGCGGGGAGGCTATGGCTACACCTTC
TRBJ1-1 TRBV28 . 15 . CASSLGGGRGTEAFF TGTGCCAGCAGTTTAGGGGGGGGCAGGGGAACTGAAGCTTTCTTT
TRBJ1-2 TRBV6-5 . 15 TRBD1 CASSATGALNYGYTF TGTGCCAGCAGCGCTACAGGGGCCCTTAACTATGGCTACACCTTC
TRBJ1-4 TRBV15 . 14 TRBD1 CATSRDRGAEKLFF TGTGCCACCAGCAGGGACAGGGGGGCTGAAAAACTGTTTTTT
TRBJ2-5 TRBV5-4 . 14 TRBD2 CASSPGTREETQYF TGTGCCAGCAGCCCCGGGACTAGGGAGGAGACCCAGTACTTC
TRBJ2-3 TRBV7-3 . 13 . CASSALGGGTQYF TGTGCCAGCAGCGCCTTGGGGGGAGGTACGCAGTATTTT
TRBJ2-2 TRBV12-3/TRBV12-4 few 13 TRBD2 CASRIAGGRELFF TGTGCCAGCAGAATAGCGGGGGGGAGGGAGCTGTTTTTT
TRBJ2-2 TRBV7-2 . 16 TRBD1 CASSLFGTGNTGELFF TGTGCCAGCAGCTTATTTGGGACAGGGAACACCGGGGAGCTGTTTTTT
TRBJ1-1 TRBV27 once 13 . CASSLSSHTEAFF TGTGCCAGCAGTCTATCCTCCCACACTGAAGCTTTCTTT
TRBJ2-1 TRBV27 . 15 TRBD2 CASSRSGSSYNEQFF TGTGCCAGCAGCCGTAGCGGGAGCTCCTACAATGAGCAGTTCTTC
TRBJ2-1 TRBV7-9 once 15 TRBD2 CASSQKGLSYNEQFF TGTGCCAGCAGCCAGAAGGGACTATCCTACAATGAGCAGTTCTTC
TRBJ2-7 TRBV29-1 . 16 . CSVEDGQGTFSYEQYF TGCAGCGTTGAAGATGGGCAGGGTACCTTCTCCTACGAGCAGTACTTC
TRBJ2-1 TRBV5-1 . 16 TRBD2 CASSLGGGRAYNEQFF TGCGCCAGCAGCTTGGGCGGCGGGAGGGCTTACAATGAGCAGTTCTTC
TRBJ1-2 TRBV29-1 . 14 . CSVEKGRGARGYTF TGCAGCGTTGAAAAAGGTCGTGGGGCGAGAGGCTACACCTTC
TRBJ2-5 TRBV18 . 15 TRBD2 CASSGERDPQETQYF TGTGCCAGCTCAGGGGAGCGGGACCCCCAAGAGACCCAGTACTTC